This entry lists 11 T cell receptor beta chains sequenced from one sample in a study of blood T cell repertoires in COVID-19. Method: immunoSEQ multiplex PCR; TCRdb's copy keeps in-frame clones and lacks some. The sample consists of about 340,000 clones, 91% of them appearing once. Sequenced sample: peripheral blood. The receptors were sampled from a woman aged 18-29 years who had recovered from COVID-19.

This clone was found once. Here the CDR3 reads CASTLAGSAPYEQYV. The CDR3, as DNA: TGTGCCAGCACTCTAGCGGGATCGGCGCCCTACGAGCAGTACGTC. The chain couples TRBV5-6 to TRBJ2-7; 9 bases line up with TRBD2. V lost 6 bases, J lost 2 bases, and 9 bases stayed unmatched. From germline, CDR1 is SGHDT and CDR2 YYEEEE. This CDR3 spans 15 amino acids.

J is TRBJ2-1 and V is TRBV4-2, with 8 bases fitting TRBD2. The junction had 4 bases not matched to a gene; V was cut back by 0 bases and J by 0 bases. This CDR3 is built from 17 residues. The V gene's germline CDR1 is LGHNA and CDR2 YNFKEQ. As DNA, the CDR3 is TGTGCCAGCAGCCAAGAAGGGAGCGGGAGCTCCTACAATGAGCAGTTCTTC. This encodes CASSQEGSGSSYNEQFF.

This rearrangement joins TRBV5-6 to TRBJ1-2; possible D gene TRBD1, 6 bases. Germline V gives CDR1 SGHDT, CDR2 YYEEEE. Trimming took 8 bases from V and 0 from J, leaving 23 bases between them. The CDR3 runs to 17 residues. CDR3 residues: CASFTGGALRSNYGYTF. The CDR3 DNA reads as TGTGCCAGTTTTACCGGGGGGGCCCTCCGCTCTAACTATGGCTACACCTTC.

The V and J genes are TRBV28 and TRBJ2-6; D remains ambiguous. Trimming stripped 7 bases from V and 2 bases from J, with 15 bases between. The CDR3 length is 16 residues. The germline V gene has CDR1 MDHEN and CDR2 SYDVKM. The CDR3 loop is CASTAGSTTGANVLTF. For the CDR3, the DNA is TGTGCCAGCACCGCCGGGTCCACTACTGGGGCCAACGTCCTGACTTTC.

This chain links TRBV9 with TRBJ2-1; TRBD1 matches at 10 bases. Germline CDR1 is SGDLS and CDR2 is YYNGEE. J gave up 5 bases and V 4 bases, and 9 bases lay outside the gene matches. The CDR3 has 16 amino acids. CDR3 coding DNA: TGTGCCAGCAGCCCACCTGGGACAGGGGCCGACAATGAGCAGTTCTTC. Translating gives CASSPPGTGADNEQFF. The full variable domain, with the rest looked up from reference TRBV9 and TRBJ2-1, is DSGVTQTPKHLITATGQRVTLRCSPRSGDLSVYWYQQSLDQGLQFLIQYYNGEERAKGNILERFSAQQFPDLHSELNLSSLELGDSALYFCASSPPGTGADNEQFFGPGTRLTVL.

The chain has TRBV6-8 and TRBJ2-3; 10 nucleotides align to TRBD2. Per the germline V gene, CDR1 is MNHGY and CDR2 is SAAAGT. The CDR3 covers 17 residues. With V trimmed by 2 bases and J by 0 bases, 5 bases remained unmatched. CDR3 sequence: CASSYLTSGKSTDTQYF. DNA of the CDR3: TGTGCCAGCAGTTACCTCACTAGCGGGAAAAGCACAGATACGCAGTATTTT.

CDR3 sequence: CASSLPGYNEQFF. CDR3 in DNA: TGTGCCAGCAGCCTCCCCGGTTACAATGAGCAGTTCTTC. The J gene is TRBJ2-1, the V gene TRBV11-3; D not resolved. V lost 5 bases and J 4 bases, leaving 9 bases between the germline ends. CDR1 is SGHNT, CDR2 YENEEA, per germline. The CDR3 extends over 13 amino acids.

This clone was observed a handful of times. The CDR3 is CASSTQGWGYTF. The CDR3 coding sequence is TGTGCCAGTAGTACACAGGGATGGGGCTACACCTTC. The chain employs TRBV19 and TRBJ1-2; TRBD1 is a possible D gene (6 bases). The CDR3 is 12 residues long. Looked up from germline, CDR1 is LNHDA and CDR2 is SQIVND (reference sequence). V lost 4 bases and J 8 bases, leaving 11 bases between the germline ends. Complete variable domain (other parts from reference TRBV19 and TRBJ1-2): DGGITQSPKYLFRKEGQNVTLSCEQNLNHDAMYWYRQDPGQGLRLIYYSQIVNDFQKGDIAEGYSVSREKKESFPLTVTSAQKNPTAFYLCASSTQGWGYTFGSGTRLTVV.

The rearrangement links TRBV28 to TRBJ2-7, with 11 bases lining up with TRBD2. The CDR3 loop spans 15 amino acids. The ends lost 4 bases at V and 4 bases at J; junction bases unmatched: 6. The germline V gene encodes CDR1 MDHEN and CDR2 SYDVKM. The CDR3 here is CASSSGTSGTYEQYV. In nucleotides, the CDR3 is TGTGCCAGCAGTTCCGGGACTAGCGGAACTTACGAGCAGTACGTC.

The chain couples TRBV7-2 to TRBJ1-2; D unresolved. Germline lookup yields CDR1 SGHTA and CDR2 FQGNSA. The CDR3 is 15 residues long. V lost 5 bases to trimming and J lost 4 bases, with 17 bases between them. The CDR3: CASSPRRVLLYGYTF. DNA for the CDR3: TGTGCCAGCAGCCCGCGCCGGGTTCTCCTCTATGGCTACACCTTC.

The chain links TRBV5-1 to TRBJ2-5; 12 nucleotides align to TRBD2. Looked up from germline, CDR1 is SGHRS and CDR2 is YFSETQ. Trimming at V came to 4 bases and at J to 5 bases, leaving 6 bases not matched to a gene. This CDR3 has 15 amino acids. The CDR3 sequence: CASSTSGRPGETQYF. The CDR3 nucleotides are TGCGCCAGCAGCACTAGCGGGAGGCCGGGGGAGACCCAGTACTTC.